Following are 32 T cell receptor beta chains from one sample sequenced in a study of PD-1 blockade in classical Hodgkin lymphoma. The data were produced by immunoSEQ multiplex PCR, yet TCRdb's version contains in-frame clones alone and is incomplete. The sample shows 15,000 to 20,000 clones, about four fifths of them seen only once. This sample's time point: newly diagnosed, previously untreated cHL patient sample. Thawed PBMCs yielded CD4+ T cells through magnetic negative selection. The sequencing sample was made of CD4+ T cells from blood. The receptors originated from a human donor with classical Hodgkin lymphoma.

V gene TRBV7-9 combines with J gene TRBJ2-1; TRBD2 matches at 10 bases. The length of the CDR3 is 14 residues. CDR1 and CDR2 (germline): SEHNR, FQNEAQ (reference sequence). The V gene end was trimmed by 7 bases and the J gene end by 5 bases; junction bases not matched to a gene: 5. The CDR3: CASNPGLANNEQFF. As DNA, the CDR3 is TGTGCCAGCAACCCGGGACTAGCGAACAATGAGCAGTTCTTC.

The rearrangement joins TRBV18 to TRBJ2-5; 9 bases line up with TRBD1. Germline CDR1 and CDR2: KGHSH and LQKENI. CDR3 length: 17 amino acids. The ends lost 6 bases at V and 3 bases at J; junction bases unmatched: 14. This CDR3 reads CASSTFGTGLGEETQYF. In nucleotides, the CDR3 is TGTGCCAGCTCCACGTTCGGGACAGGGCTAGGGGAAGAGACCCAGTACTTC.

The rearrangement joins TRBV19 to TRBJ1-1, with a possible D match to TRBD1 (6 bases). Germline V gene data show CDR1 as LNHDA and CDR2 as SQIVND (reference sequence). CDR3 length: 14 residues. V lost 5 bases, J lost 1 base, and 11 bases lay in between. This CDR3 reads CASSRDNPNTEAFF. The CDR3 DNA reads TGTGCCAGTAGTCGGGACAATCCGAACACTGAAGCTTTCTTT. Full variable domain (missing parts from reference TRBV19 and TRBJ1-1): DGGITQSPKYLFRKEGQNVTLSCEQNLNHDAMYWYRQDPGQGLRLIYYSQIVNDFQKGDIAEGYSVSREKKESFPLTVTSAQKNPTAFYLCASSRDNPNTEAFFGQGTRLTVV.

This clone was detected once. J is TRBJ2-3 and V is TRBV19; D is undetermined. Trimming took off 0 bases at V and 5 bases at J, with 12 bases between the two ends. The germline V gene has CDR1 LNHDA and CDR2 SQIVND (reference sequence). The length of the CDR3 is 15 residues. CDR3 coding DNA: TGTGCCAGTAGTATAGAGGTAGGGATCGGAGATACGCAGTATTTT. This translates into CASSIEVGIGDTQYF.

The rearrangement links TRBV25-1 to TRBJ1-1, with a tentative D call TRBD1 (5 bases). Deletions cut 7 bases from V and 4 bases from J, with 13 bases between. The length of the CDR3 is 13 residues. Germline V CDR1 and CDR2: MGHDK, SYGVNS. The CDR3 nucleotides are TGTGCCAGCATCCGGGGGTGGGGCACTGAAGCTTTCTTT. Its translation is CASIRGWGTEAFF.

The chain couples TRBV19 to TRBJ1-5; D might be TRBD1 (6 bases). The CDR3 has 15 residues. The V end lost 7 bases, the J end lost 0 bases, and 13 bases lay between the germline ends. Germline V gene data show CDR1 as LNHDA and CDR2 as SQIVND (reference sequence). This chain's CDR3 is CASTIPGASNQPQHF. In DNA, the CDR3 is TGTGCCAGTACCATACCGGGGGCTAGCAATCAGCCCCAGCATTTT.

This clone was detected once. The gene calls are TRBV6-6 and TRBJ2-1; TRBD2 agrees at 10 bases. Trimming at V came to 2 bases and at J to 7 bases, leaving 8 bases not matched to a gene. The V gene's germline CDR1 is MNHNY and CDR2 SVGAGI (reference sequence). This CDR3 spans 16 amino acids. The CDR3 DNA follows: TGTGCCAGCAGTTACCCCCCGCTAGCGGGAGTTAATGAGCAGTTCTTC. The encoded protein is CASSYPPLAGVNEQFF.

The chain employs TRBV6-5 and TRBJ1-5, with a tentative D call TRBD1 (5 bases). Germline-derived CDR1 and CDR2 are MNHEY and SVGAGI. The CDR3 has 13 amino acids. With 6 bases removed from V and 1 base from J, the gap between germline ends came to 7 bases. This CDR3 reads CASRRDSNQPQHF. The CDR3 coding sequence is TGTGCCAGCAGGAGGGACAGCAATCAGCCCCAGCATTTT.

This CDR3 reads CASTLTGVNTEAFF. The CDR3 nucleotides are TGTGCCAGCACCCTGACAGGGGTGAACACTGAAGCTTTCTTT. This chain links TRBV28 with TRBJ1-1; 8 positions match TRBD1. The ends lost 7 bases at V and 0 bases at J; junction bases unmatched: 4. The CDR3 contains 14 residues. CDR1 is MDHEN and CDR2 is SYDVKM in the germline V gene.

The chain uses TRBV11-3 and TRBJ2-7; TRBD1 matches at 7 bases. Looked up from germline, CDR1 is SGHNT and CDR2 is YENEEA. Trimming took 4 bases from V and 7 from J; bases not matched to a gene: 7. This CDR3 is built from 13 residues. CDR3 in DNA: TGTGCCAGCAGCTCCGACAGGGTCGGGGAGCAGTACTTC. Protein product: CASSSDRVGEQYF. Full variable domain (rest looked up from reference TRBV11-3 and TRBJ2-7): EAGVVQSPRYKIIEKKQPVAFWCNPISGHNTLYWYLQNLGQGPELLIRYENEEAVDDSQLPKDRFSAERLKGVDSTLKIQPAELGDSAVYLCASSSDRVGEQYFGPGTRLTVT.

The chain joins TRBV28 to TRBJ1-2; D gene unclear. This CDR3 has 14 residues. V was shortened by 7 bases and J by 3 bases, with 15 bases between the two germline ends. The germline CDR1 and CDR2 sequences are MDHEN and SYDVKM. The chain's CDR3 is CASTAPGFDYGYTF. The CDR3 nucleotides read TGTGCCAGCACCGCCCCGGGGTTTGACTATGGCTACACCTTC.

This clone has only one observation. V is TRBV28 and J is TRBJ2-3; 7 bases line up with TRBD1. CDR1 is MDHEN, CDR2 SYDVKM, per germline. Unmatched junction bases numbered 3, after V lost 5 bases and J lost 4 bases. The CDR3 has 13 residues. The CDR3 DNA sequence: TGTGCCAGCAGTCGAGGACAGGCAGATACGCAGTATTTT. This gives the protein CASSRGQADTQYF.

The genes are TRBV28 and TRBJ1-5; D call uncertain. The CDR3 is 15 amino acids. CDR1 and CDR2 (germline): MDHEN, SYDVKM. The germline V and J ends were trimmed by 4 bases and 1 base, with 11 bases remaining between them. CDR3 region: CASSSPNPSNQPQHF. In DNA, the CDR3 is TGTGCCAGCAGTTCCCCCAACCCAAGCAATCAGCCCCAGCATTTT. Using reference TRBV28 and TRBJ1-5 for the parts outside the CDR3, the full variable domain is DVKVTQSSRYLVKRTGEKVFLECVQDMDHENMFWYRQDPGLGLRLIYFSYDVKMKEKGDIPEGYSVSREKKERFSLILESASTNQTSMYLCASSSPNPSNQPQHFGDGTRLSIL.

The chain has TRBV19 and TRBJ2-5; D unclear. V lost 4 bases and J 2 bases, leaving 14 bases between the germline ends. Germline V gives CDR1 LNHDA, CDR2 SQIVND (reference sequence). The CDR3 has 15 amino acids. In DNA, the CDR3 is TGTGCCAGTAGTAGAGGTAAACAGCTACAAGAGACCCAGTACTTC. Translation gives CASSRGKQLQETQYF. Drawing the rest from reference TRBV19 and TRBJ2-5, the complete variable domain is DGGITQSPKYLFRKEGQNVTLSCEQNLNHDAMYWYRQDPGQGLRLIYYSQIVNDFQKGDIAEGYSVSREKKESFPLTVTSAQKNPTAFYLCASSRGKQLQETQYFGPGTRLLVL.

V gene TRBV14 combines with J gene TRBJ2-1; no clear D. CDR1 and CDR2 (germline): SGHDN, FVKESK. There are 11 residues in the CDR3. Trimming removed 4 bases from V and 11 bases from J, with 9 bases in between. CDR3 bases: TGTGCCAGCAGCCCCTCTAGAAAGCAGTTCTTC. Its protein is CASSPSRKQFF.

The V call is TRBV21-1, the J call TRBJ1-1. TRBV21-1 is a documented pseudogene. The CDR3 sequence is 15 residues long. The CDR3: CASSPIEVLNTEAFF. The CDR3 bases are TGTGCCAGCAGCCCAATCGAGGTTTTGAACACTGAAGCTTTCTTT.

Only a few counts were recorded for this clone. V is TRBV19 and J is TRBJ2-7, with a weak D call TRBD1 (5 bases). The CDR3 sequence is 14 residues long. Germline values: CDR1 LNHDA, CDR2 SQIVND (reference sequence). V dropped 8 bases and J dropped 1 base, with 15 bases sitting between them. Written as DNA, the CDR3 is TGTGCCAGTGCGACAGTTGGCGGTTCCTACGAGCAGTACTTC. It yields the protein CASATVGGSYEQYF. Full variable domain (remainder filled in from reference TRBV19 and TRBJ2-7): DGGITQSPKYLFRKEGQNVTLSCEQNLNHDAMYWYRQDPGQGLRLIYYSQIVNDFQKGDIAEGYSVSREKKESFPLTVTSAQKNPTAFYLCASATVGGSYEQYFGPGTRLTVT.

V usage is TRBV5-4 and J usage is TRBJ1-5; perhaps TRBD1 as D (5 bases). The V and J ends lost 3 bases and 4 bases respectively, with 11 bases between them. Germline CDR1 reads SGHNT; CDR2 reads YYREEE (reference sequence). The CDR3 totals 14 residues. DNA of the CDR3: TGTGCCAGCAGCTATTTCGACAGTAATCAGCCCCAGCATTTT. The encoded protein is CASSYFDSNQPQHF.

The V call is TRBV28, the J call TRBJ1-1; D call uncertain. This CDR3 spans 14 amino acids. Germline V CDR1 and CDR2: MDHEN, SYDVKM. The V gene lost 3 bases and the J gene lost 4 bases, with 12 bases spanning the gap. The CDR3 region is CASSFTRIGTEAFF. CDR3 DNA sequence: TGTGCCAGCAGTTTTACCAGGATAGGCACTGAAGCTTTCTTT.

The J gene is TRBJ2-5, the V gene TRBV19, with D uncertain. Germline V gene data show CDR1 as LNHDA and CDR2 as SQIVND (reference sequence). The CDR3 runs to 12 residues. Trimming removed 11 bases at V and 1 base at J, with 11 bases between. The CDR3 here is CASGPAQETQYF. The CDR3 bases are TGTGCCTCCGGACCGGCCCAAGAGACCCAGTACTTC.

This clone has a single count. The chain carries TRBV28 and TRBJ1-4; TRBD1 might be the D (6 bases). V was trimmed by 3 bases and J by 5 bases, leaving 13 bases between them. The CDR3 consists of 15 residues. Germline V lookup: CDR1 MDHEN, CDR2 SYDVKM. The CDR3 region has the DNA TGTGCCAGCAGTTTGATGGGAGGGGGGAATGAAAAACTGTTTTTT. Translation: CASSLMGGGNEKLFF.

This rearrangement joins TRBV11-2 to TRBJ2-7, with a tentative D call TRBD2 (6 bases). This CDR3 has 17 amino acids. Germline V lookup: CDR1 SGHAT, CDR2 FQNNGV. The ends were cut back, 0 bases at V and 7 bases at J, with 22 bases in the middle. CDR3 in amino acids: CASSLDGLREYQGEQYF. CDR3 nucleotide sequence: TGTGCCAGCAGCTTAGACGGATTACGGGAGTATCAGGGAGAGCAGTACTTC.

The chain combines TRBV10-2 with TRBJ1-5, with D possibly TRBD1 on 6 matching bases. There are 13 residues in the CDR3. In germline, CDR1 is WSHSY, CDR2 SAAADI. V dropped 7 bases and J dropped 4 bases, with 11 bases sitting between them. The CDR3 loop is CASTRTENQPQHF. The CDR3 nucleotides are TGCGCCAGCACGCGGACAGAGAATCAGCCCCAGCATTTT.

This chain uses TRBV2 with TRBJ1-3; 7 nucleotides align to TRBD1. The CDR3 totals 14 residues. Germline V gene lookup returns CDR1 SNHLY and CDR2 FYNNEI. Trimming cost V 4 bases and J 3 bases; bases outside gene matches: 3. In DNA, the CDR3 is TGTGCCAGCAGTGGACAGGGAGGTGGAAACACCATATATTTT. Residues: CASSGQGGGNTIYF.

The chain uses TRBV5-1 and TRBJ1-1, with 7 bases identical to TRBD1. Trimming took 4 bases from V and 1 from J; bases not matched to a gene: 4. The CDR3 runs 14 residues. Per the germline V gene, CDR1 is SGHRS and CDR2 is YFSETQ. Here the CDR3 DNA reads TGCGCCAGCAGCGGAAGGACAGGGAACACTGAAGCTTTCTTT. This gives the protein CASSGRTGNTEAFF.

The chain uses TRBV2 and TRBJ1-5; possible D gene TRBD1, 6 bases. This CDR3 comprises 15 residues. CDR1 and CDR2 (germline): SNHLY, FYNNEI. Trimming removed 3 bases from V and 4 bases from J, with 13 bases in between. The CDR3 region is CASSDGGAHNQPQHF. The CDR3 region has the DNA TGTGCCAGCAGTGATGGGGGGGCGCATAATCAGCCCCAGCATTTT.

The chain carries TRBV28 and TRBJ2-1, with no clear D. V was trimmed by 3 bases and J by 7 bases, leaving 13 bases between them. The CDR3 is made up of 14 amino acids. The germline V gene encodes CDR1 MDHEN and CDR2 SYDVKM. CDR3 region: CASSFDGLLNEQFF. The CDR3 DNA reads TGTGCCAGCAGTTTCGATGGGCTACTTAATGAGCAGTTCTTC.

V and J are TRBV28 and TRBJ1-4; D not certain. Germline CDR1 is MDHEN and CDR2 is SYDVKM. This CDR3 contains 15 residues. V shed 5 bases and J shed 5 bases, with 15 bases lying between them. For the CDR3, the DNA is TGTGCCAGCAGTCCCCAGACGGCACCCAATGAAAAACTGTTTTTT. The encoded protein is CASSPQTAPNEKLFF.

This rearrangement joins TRBV27 to TRBJ2-7, with 8 bases aligning to TRBD2. V trimming: 5 bases; J trimming: 3 bases; junction bases outside the gene matches: 9. The CDR3 covers 15 residues. Germline V gene data show CDR1 as MNHEY and CDR2 as SMNVEV (reference sequence). The CDR3 here is CASSPQRERNYEQYF. In DNA, the CDR3 is TGTGCCAGCAGTCCCCAGCGGGAGAGGAACTACGAGCAGTACTTC.

The chain is built from TRBV28 and TRBJ2-3, with 9 positions matching TRBD1. The junction had 4 bases not matched to a gene; V was cut back by 2 bases and J by 7 bases. The germline gives CDR1 MDHEN, CDR2 SYDVKM. The CDR3 runs 14 residues. As DNA, the CDR3 is TGTGCCAGCAGTTTAGAACAGGGGGCTTATACGCAGTATTTT. It is translated as CASSLEQGAYTQYF.

The chain joins TRBV28 to TRBJ2-3; 14 nucleotides align to TRBD2. The length of the CDR3 is 18 residues. CDR1 and CDR2 from the germline V gene are MDHEN and SYDVKM. V dropped 3 bases and J dropped 5; count of bases not matched to a gene: 10. The CDR3 region has the DNA TGTGCCAGCAGTTTCGCAAAGACTAGCGGGAGGGCCGGAGATACGCAGTATTTT. The encoded protein is CASSFAKTSGRAGDTQYF.

This rearrangement joins TRBV5-5 to TRBJ1-5; TRBD1 agrees at 8 bases. Germline CDR1 is SGHKS and CDR2 is YYEKEE (reference sequence). The CDR3 consists of 16 residues. The V segment lost 3 bases and the J segment 1 base; nucleotides outside the gene matches: 6. The CDR3 protein is CASSYRQGTSNQPQHF. The CDR3 region has the DNA TGTGCCAGCAGCTACCGACAGGGGACGAGCAATCAGCCCCAGCATTTT.